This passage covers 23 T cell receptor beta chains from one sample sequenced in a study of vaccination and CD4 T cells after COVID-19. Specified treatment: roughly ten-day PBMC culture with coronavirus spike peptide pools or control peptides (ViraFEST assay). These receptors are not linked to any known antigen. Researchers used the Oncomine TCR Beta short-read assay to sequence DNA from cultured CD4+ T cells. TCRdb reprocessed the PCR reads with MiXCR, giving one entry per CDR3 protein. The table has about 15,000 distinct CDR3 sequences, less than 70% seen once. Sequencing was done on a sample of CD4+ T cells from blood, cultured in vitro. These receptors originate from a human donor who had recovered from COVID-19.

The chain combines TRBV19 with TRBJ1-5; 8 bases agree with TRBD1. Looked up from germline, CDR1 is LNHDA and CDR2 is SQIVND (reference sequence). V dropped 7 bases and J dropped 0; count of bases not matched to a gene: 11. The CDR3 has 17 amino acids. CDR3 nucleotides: TGTGCCAGTACCCGAGGGACAGGTATTAATAGCAATCAGCCCCAGCATTTT. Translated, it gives CASTRGTGINSNQPQHF.

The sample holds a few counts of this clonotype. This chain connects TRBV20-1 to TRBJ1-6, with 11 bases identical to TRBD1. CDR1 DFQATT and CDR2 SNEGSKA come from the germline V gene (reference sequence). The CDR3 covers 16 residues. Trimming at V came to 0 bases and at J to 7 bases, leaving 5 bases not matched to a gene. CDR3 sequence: CSARDYRDRGNSPLHF. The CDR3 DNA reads TGCAGTGCTAGAGATTACCGGGACAGGGGGAATTCACCCCTCCACTTT.

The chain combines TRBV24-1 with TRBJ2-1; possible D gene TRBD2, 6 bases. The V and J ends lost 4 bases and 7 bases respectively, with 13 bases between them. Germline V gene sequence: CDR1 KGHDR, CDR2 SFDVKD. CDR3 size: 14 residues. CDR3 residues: CATSDPRTTNEQFF. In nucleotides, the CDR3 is TGTGCCACCAGTGACCCCCGGACTACGAATGAGCAGTTCTTC.

The CDR3 DNA reads as TGCGCCAGCAGCCCCCGGACAGCGAATAGCAATCAGCCCCAGCATTTT. This codes for CASSPRTANSNQPQHF. J is TRBJ1-5 and V is TRBV4-1; D may be TRBD1 (6 bases). Germline V gives CDR1 MGHRA, CDR2 YSYEKL. V was cut by 4 bases and J by 0 bases, with 13 bases left in between. The CDR3 has 16 residues.

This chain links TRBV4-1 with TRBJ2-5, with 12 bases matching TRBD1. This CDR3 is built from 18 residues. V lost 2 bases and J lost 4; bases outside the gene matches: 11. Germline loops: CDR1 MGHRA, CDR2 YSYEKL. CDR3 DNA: TGCGCCAGCAGCCAACCGGCGGGGGGACAGGGGGCATCAGAGACCCAGTACTTC. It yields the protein CASSQPAGGQGASETQYF.

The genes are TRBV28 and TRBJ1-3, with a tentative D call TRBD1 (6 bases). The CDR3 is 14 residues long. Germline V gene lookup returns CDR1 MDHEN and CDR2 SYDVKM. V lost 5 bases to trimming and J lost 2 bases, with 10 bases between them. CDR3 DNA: TGTGCCAGCAGTCGAGGGGGGGCTGGAAACACCATATATTTT. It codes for CASSRGGAGNTIYF.

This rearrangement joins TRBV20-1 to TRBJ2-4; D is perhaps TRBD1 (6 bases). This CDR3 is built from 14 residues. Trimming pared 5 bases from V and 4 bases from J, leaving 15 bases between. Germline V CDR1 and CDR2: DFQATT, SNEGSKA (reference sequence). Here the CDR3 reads CSAYDPGHKNIQYF. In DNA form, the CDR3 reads TGCAGTGCTTACGACCCGGGACATAAAAACATTCAGTACTTC.

CDR3 coding DNA: TGTGCCAGCAGCGACCTAGCGGGAGGGTCAGATACGCAGTATTTT. Its translation is CASSDLAGGSDTQYF. The chain joins TRBV6-1 to TRBJ2-3, with 12 bases that match TRBD2. Per germline, CDR1 MNHNS and CDR2 SASEGT. Trimming took 6 bases from V and 4 from J; bases not matched to a gene: 5. The CDR3 length is 15 residues.

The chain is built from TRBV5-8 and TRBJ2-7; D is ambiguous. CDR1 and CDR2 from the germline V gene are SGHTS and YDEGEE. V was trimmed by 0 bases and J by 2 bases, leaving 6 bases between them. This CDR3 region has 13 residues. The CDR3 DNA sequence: TGTGCCAGCAGCTTGGATCAGACCTACGAGCAGTACTTC. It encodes CASSLDQTYEQYF. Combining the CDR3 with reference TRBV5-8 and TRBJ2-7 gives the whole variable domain EAGVTQSPTHLIKTRGQQATLRCSPISGHTSVYWYQQALGLGLQFLLWYDEGEERNRGNFPPRFSGRQFPNYSSELNVNALELEDSALYLCASSLDQTYEQYFGPGTRLTVT.

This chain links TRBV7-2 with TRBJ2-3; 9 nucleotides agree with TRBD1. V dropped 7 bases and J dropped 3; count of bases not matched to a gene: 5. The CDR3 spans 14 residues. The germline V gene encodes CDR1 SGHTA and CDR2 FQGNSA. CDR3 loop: CASTPGQGTDTQYF. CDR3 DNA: TGTGCCAGCACCCCGGGACAGGGAACAGATACGCAGTATTTT.

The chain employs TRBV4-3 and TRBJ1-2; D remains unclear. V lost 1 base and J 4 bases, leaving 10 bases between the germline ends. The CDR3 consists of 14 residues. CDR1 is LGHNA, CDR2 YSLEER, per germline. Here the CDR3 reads CASSQGPAGYGYTF. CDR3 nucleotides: TGCGCCAGCAGCCAAGGACCGGCGGGCTATGGCTACACCTTC.

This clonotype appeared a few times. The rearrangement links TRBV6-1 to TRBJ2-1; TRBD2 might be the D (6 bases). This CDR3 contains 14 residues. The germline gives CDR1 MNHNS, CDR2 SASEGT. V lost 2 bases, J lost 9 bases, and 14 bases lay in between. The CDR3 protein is CASSEPLSGGEQFF. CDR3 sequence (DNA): TGTGCCAGCAGTGAACCCTTGTCCGGGGGTGAGCAGTTCTTC.

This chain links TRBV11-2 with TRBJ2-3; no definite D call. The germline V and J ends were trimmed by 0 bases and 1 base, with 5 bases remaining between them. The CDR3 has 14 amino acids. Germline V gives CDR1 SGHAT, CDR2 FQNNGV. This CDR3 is CASSLDPGTDTQYF. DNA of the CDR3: TGTGCCAGCAGCTTAGATCCGGGCACAGATACGCAGTATTTT.

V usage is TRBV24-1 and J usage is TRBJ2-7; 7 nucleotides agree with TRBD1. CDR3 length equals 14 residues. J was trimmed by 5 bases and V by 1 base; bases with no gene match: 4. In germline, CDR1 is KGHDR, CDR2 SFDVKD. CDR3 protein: CATSDLRQGNEQYF. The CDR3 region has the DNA TGTGCCACCAGTGATTTACGACAGGGAAACGAGCAGTACTTC.

CDR3: CASSLGTGHTDTQYF. In nucleotides, the CDR3 is TGTGCCAGCAGCTTAGGGACAGGGCACACAGATACGCAGTATTTT. This rearrangement joins TRBV7-2 to TRBJ2-3, with 8 bases aligning to TRBD1. Losses at the gene ends were 1 base for V and 2 bases for J; bases not matched to a gene: 2. Per the germline V gene, CDR1 is SGHTA and CDR2 is FQGNSA. The CDR3 has 15 amino acids.

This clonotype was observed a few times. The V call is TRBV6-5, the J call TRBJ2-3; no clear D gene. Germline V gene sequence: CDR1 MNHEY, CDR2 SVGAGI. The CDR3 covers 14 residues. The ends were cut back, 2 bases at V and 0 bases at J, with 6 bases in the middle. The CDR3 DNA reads TGTGCCAGCAGTTACCAGATTAGCACAGATACGCAGTATTTT. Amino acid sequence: CASSYQISTDTQYF.

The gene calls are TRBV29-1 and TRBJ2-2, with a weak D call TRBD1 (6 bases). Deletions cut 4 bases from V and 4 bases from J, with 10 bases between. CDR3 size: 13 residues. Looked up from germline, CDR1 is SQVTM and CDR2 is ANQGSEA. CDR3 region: CSVGQDTTGELFF. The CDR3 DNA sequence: TGCAGCGTTGGACAGGATACCACCGGGGAGCTGTTTTTT.

In DNA form, the CDR3 reads TGCAGTGCTAGAACGGGGGGAGGGCTAACCTACGAGCAGTACTTC. Its translation: CSARTGGGLTYEQYF. The chain employs TRBV20-1 and TRBJ2-7, with TRBD2 identical over 7 bases. The junction had 9 bases not matched to a gene; V was cut back by 2 bases and J by 2 bases. CDR1 and CDR2 from the germline V gene are DFQATT and SNEGSKA (reference sequence). The length of the CDR3 is 15 residues.

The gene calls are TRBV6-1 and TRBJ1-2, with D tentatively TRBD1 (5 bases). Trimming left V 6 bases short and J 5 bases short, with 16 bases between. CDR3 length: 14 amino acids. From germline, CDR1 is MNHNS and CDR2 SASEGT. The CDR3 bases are TGTGCCAGCAGACCGGAGGGGAGCTATTATGGCTACACCTTC. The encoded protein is CASRPEGSYYGYTF.

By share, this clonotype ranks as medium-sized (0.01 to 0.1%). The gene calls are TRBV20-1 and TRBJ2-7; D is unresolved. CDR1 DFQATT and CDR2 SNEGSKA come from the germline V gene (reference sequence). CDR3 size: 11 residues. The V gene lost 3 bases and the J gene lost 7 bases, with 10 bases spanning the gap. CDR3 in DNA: TGCAGTGCTAGCGCATCCAGAGAGCAGTACTTC. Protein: CSASASREQYF.

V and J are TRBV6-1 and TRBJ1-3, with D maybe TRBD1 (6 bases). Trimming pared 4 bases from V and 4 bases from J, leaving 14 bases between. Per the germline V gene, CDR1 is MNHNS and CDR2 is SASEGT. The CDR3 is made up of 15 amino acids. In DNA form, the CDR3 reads TGTGCCAGCAGTGGTTATCGGGGGCGCGGAAACACCATATATTTT. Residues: CASSGYRGRGNTIYF.

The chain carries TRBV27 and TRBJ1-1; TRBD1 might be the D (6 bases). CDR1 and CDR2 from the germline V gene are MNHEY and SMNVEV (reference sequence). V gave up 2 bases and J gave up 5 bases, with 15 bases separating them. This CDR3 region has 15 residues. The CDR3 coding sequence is TGTGCCAGCAGTTTAACCCCAGGGGTGGTGACTGAAGCTTTCTTT. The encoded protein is CASSLTPGVVTEAFF.

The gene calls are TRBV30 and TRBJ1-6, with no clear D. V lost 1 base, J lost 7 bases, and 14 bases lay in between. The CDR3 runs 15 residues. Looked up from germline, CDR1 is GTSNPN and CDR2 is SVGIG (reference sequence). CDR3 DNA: TGTGCCTGGAGTGGAGGACCCTTGAAGAATTCACCCCTCCACTTT. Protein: CAWSGGPLKNSPLHF.